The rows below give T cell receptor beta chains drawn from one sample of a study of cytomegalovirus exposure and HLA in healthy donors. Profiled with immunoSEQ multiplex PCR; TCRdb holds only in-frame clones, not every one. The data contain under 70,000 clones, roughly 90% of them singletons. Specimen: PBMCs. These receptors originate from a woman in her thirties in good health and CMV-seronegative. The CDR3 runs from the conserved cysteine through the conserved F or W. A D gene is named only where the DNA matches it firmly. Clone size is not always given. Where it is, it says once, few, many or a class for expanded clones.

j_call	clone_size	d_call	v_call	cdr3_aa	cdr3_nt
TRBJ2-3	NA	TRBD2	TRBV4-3	CASSQETGEGRDTQYF	TGCGCCAGCAGCCAAGAGACGGGGGAGGGCCGGGATACGCAGTATTTT
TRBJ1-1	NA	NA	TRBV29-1	CSADIGRMNTEAFF	TGCAGCGCAGACATAGGCAGGATGAACACTGAAGCTTTCTTT
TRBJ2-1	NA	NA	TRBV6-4	CASSPGLGGEQFF	TGTGCCAGCAGCCCTGGACTAGGGGGTGAGCAGTTCTTC
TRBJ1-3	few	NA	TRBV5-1	CASRLSGSGNTIYF	TGCGCCAGCAGACTCAGCGGCTCTGGAAACACCATATATTTT
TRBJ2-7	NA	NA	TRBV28	CASSPLGDEQYF	TGTGCCAGCAGCCCCCTGGGCGACGAGCAGTACTTC
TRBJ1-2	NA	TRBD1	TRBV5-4	CASSFGGGGRGYTF	TGTGCCAGCAGCTTTGGTGGAGGGGGCCGTGGCTACACCTTC
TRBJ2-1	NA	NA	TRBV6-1	CASSEAGGEQFF	TGTGCCAGCAGTGAAGCGGGAGGTGAGCAGTTCTTC
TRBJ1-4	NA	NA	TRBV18	CASSPPNSNEKLFF	TGTGCCAGCTCACCACCGAACTCTAATGAAAAACTGTTTTTT
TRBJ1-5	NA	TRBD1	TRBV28	CAPGGTGNQPQHF	TGTGCCCCTGGGGGGACAGGCAATCAGCCCCAGCATTTT
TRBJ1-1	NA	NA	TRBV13	CASSLDGLRGGDTEAFF	TGTGCCAGCAGCTTAGATGGGCTACGAGGGGGGGACACTGAAGCTTTCTTT
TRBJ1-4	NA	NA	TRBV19	CASSTGAEEKLFF	TGTGCCAGTAGTACTGGGGCGGAGGAAAAACTGTTTTTT
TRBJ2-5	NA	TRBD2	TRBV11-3	CASTKTSGSNQETQYF	TGTGCCAGCACCAAGACTAGCGGGTCGAACCAAGAGACCCAGTACTTC
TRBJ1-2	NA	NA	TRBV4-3	CASSQDEGGNYGYTF	TGCGCCAGCAGCCAAGATGAGGGGGGGAACTATGGCTACACCTTC
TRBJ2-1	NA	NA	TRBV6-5	CASKADNNEQFF	TGTGCCAGCAAGGCCGACAACAATGAGCAGTTCTTC
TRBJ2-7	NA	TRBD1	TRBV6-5	CASNTGTGREQYF	TGTGCCAGCAACACCGGGACAGGGAGAGAGCAGTACTTC
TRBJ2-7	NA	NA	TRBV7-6	CASSLALSHEQYF	TGTGCCAGCAGCTTAGCTCTCTCCCACGAGCAGTACTTC
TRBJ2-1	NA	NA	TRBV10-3	CAIGPEFSSNEQFF	TGTGCCATCGGTCCGGAGTTTTCATCCAATGAGCAGTTCTTC
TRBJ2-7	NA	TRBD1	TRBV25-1	CASSPGQGLKYF	TGTGCCAGCAGTCCGGGACAGGGTTTGAAGTACTTC
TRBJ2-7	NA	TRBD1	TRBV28	CASSSSGQGGRQYF	TGTGCCAGCAGTTCGTCAGGACAGGGTGGAAGGCAGTACTTC
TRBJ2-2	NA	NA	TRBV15	CATSRDQNTGELFF	TGTGCCACCAGCAGAGACCAGAACACCGGGGAGCTGTTTTTT
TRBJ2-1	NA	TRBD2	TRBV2	CASSEALRGGRGYEQFF	TGTGCCAGCAGTGAAGCGCTTCGGGGGGGGCGCGGGTATGAGCAGTTCTTC
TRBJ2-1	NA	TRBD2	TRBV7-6	CANPTSGRAVIVYNEQFF	TGTGCCAACCCGACTAGCGGGAGGGCCGTTATCGTCTACAATGAGCAGTTCTTC
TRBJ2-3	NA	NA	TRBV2	CASRPMEMATDTQYF	TGTGCCAGCAGGCCAATGGAGATGGCCACAGATACGCAGTATTTT
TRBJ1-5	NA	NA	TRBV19	CASSIPTGREIRNQPQHF	TGTGCCAGTAGTATACCCACAGGGAGAGAAATTCGCAATCAGCCCCAGCATTTT
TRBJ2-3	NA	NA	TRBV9	CASSLRLGPTDTQYF	TGTGCCAGCAGCTTACGACTGGGGCCCACAGATACGCAGTATTTT
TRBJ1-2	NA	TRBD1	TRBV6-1	CASTLQQGPHYGYTF	TGTGCCAGTACCCTCCAACAGGGGCCCCACTATGGCTACACCTTC
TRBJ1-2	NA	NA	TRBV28	CASKTRLNYGYTF	TGTGCCAGCAAGACCAGACTCAACTATGGCTACACCTTC
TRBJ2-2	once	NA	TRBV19	CASSSPPRDPTGELFF	TGTGCCAGTAGTTCCCCCCCCAGGGATCCCACCGGGGAGCTGTTTTTT
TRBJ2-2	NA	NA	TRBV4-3	CAASTDFTGELFF	TGCGCCGCCTCCACGGACTTCACCGGGGAGCTGTTTTTT
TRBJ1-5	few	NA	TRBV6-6	CASKTSSGGRNQPQHF	TGTGCCAGCAAAACCTCTTCAGGAGGAAGGAATCAGCCCCAGCATTTT
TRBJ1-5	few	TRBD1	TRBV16	CASSPTGYSQPQHF	TGTGCCAGCAGCCCGACAGGGTACAGTCAGCCCCAGCATTTT
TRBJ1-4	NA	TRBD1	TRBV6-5	CASSSSGTGRVKLFF	TGTGCCAGCAGCTCATCGGGGACAGGACGGGTAAAACTGTTTTTT
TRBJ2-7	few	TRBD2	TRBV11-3	CASSLFSGSSDEQYF	TGTGCCAGCAGCTTATTCAGCGGGAGTTCTGACGAGCAGTACTTC
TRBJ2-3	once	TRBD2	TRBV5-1	CASSFGAGARNTQYF	TGCGCCAGCAGCTTTGGCGCGGGAGCGCGAAATACGCAGTATTTT
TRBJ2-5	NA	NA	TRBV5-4	CASSLPAVGGSKTQYF	TGTGCCAGCAGCTTGCCGGCGGTAGGGGGAAGTAAGACCCAGTACTTC
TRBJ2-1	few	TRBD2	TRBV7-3	CASSSSASGTNEQFF	TGTGCCAGCAGCTCCTCCGCTAGCGGGACCAATGAGCAGTTCTTC
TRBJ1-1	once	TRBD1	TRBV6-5	CASSPAGTGNTEAFF	TGTGCCAGCAGTCCTGCCGGGACAGGGAACACTGAAGCTTTCTTT
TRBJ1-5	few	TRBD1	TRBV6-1	CASSRTGHQPQHF	TGTGCCAGCTCAAGGACAGGGCATCAGCCCCAGCATTTT
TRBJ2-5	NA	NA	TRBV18	CASSRGSGETQYF	TGTGCCAGCTCACGGGGGAGCGGGGAGACCCAGTACTTC
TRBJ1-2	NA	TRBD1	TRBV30	CAWSLTSGGLGYGYTF	TGTGCCTGGTCCCTCACGTCAGGGGGCCTCGGTTATGGCTACACCTTC
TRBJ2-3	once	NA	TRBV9	CASSADPEADTQYF	TGTGCCAGCAGCGCAGATCCCGAGGCAGATACGCAGTATTTT
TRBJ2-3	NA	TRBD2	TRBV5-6	CASSSSSGRRTDTQYF	TGTGCCAGCAGCTCCTCTAGCGGGAGGAGGACAGATACGCAGTATTTT
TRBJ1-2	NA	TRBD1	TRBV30	CAWSAGTGYGYTF	TGTGCCTGGAGTGCCGGGACAGGGTATGGCTACACCTTC
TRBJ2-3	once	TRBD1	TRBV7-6	CASSRGQGKDTQYF	TGTGCCAGCAGCCGGGGACAGGGAAAAGATACGCAGTATTTT
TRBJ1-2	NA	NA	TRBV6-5	CASTRQANYGYTF	TGTGCCAGCACCCGACAGGCCAACTATGGCTACACCTTC
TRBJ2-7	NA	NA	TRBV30	CAWSGGTPTYEQYF	TGTGCCTGGAGTGGGGGGACACCTACCTACGAGCAGTACTTC